This TCR beta chain originates from a study of blood T cell repertoires in COVID-19 (dated by TCRdb to the early 2020s). General notes on the study: Collaborator samples came from the United States, Italy and Spain and covered acute and convalescent phases of COVID-19. The prospective study material was composed of cDNA or gDNA derived from T cells, B-cell-depleted T cells, or PBMCs. Deeply sampled blood TCRbeta repertoires from subjects exposed to, actively infected with, or recovered from COVID-19 were included in the dataset. The repertoires were released in a freely available public database meant as a resource for research on the immune response to SARS-CoV-2. Samples came from the ongoing ImmuneRACE study (first 160 participants) plus 1,254 subjects from 6 global collaborators. A de-identified subject ID, COVID-19 status, age in years and sex were almost always included in the sample metadata. Where available, HLA class I and class II types were taken from metadata supplied by the sample provider and were not determined by assay-based typing.

TCRbeta CDR3 regions were amplified from genomic DNA by means of the immunoSEQ Assay, a bias-controlled multiplex PCR. Per the authors' processing: The number of nucleated cells in each sample was estimated from the amplification of reference gene primers within the assay. Sequence reads were collapsed and filtered to measure the absolute abundance of every unique TCRbeta CDR3 rearrangement. Productive Simpson clonality was computed per sample as the square root of Simpson's diversity index over productive rearrangements. The immuneACCESS repertoire file appears here via TCRdb, limited to in-frame rearrangements. These files lack a portion of the clones; in checked studies, under half of the deficit traces to unresolved V genes, and the cause of the others is not known. V and J calls and clone size are copied from that table; D and trimming were computed from the DNA. The table for this sample lists about 6,000 clones; 88% of them were counted only once. Approximately 7% of the sample is held by the ten biggest clonotypes.

Each collaborating institution followed its own protocols to collect whole blood in K2EDTA tubes. For TCRbeta analysis, collaborators shipped samples in one of three forms: frozen whole blood, isolated PBMCs, or DNA extracted from either of those sample types. Overall study outcomes, separate from this receptor: The quantity of clinical and demographic metadata differed by source and by participant and was supplied without curation.

This clone has just one count. There is no known antigen for this receptor. One base away there is no much larger clone; base qualities are not given. V gives up 5 bases and J gives up 1 base, and the segment between their germline ends measures 14 bases. Based on the germline V gene, the CDR1 and CDR2 sequences are SGHTA and FQGNSA. Including cysteine and phenylalanine, the CDR3 has 15 amino acids. Of the read, only the CDR3 DNA is kept; its 45 bases are in frame from base 1. The V gene is TRBV7-2 and the J gene is TRBJ2-5; D gene: possibly TRBD2, on 6 matching bases. Material: peripheral blood. The source of this sequence is a human donor in a cohort sampled during active COVID-19. The CDR3 loop reads CASSKQRTTQETQYF. The DNA is as follows: TGTGCCAGCAGCAAACAAAGGACTACCCAAGAGACCCAGTACTTC.